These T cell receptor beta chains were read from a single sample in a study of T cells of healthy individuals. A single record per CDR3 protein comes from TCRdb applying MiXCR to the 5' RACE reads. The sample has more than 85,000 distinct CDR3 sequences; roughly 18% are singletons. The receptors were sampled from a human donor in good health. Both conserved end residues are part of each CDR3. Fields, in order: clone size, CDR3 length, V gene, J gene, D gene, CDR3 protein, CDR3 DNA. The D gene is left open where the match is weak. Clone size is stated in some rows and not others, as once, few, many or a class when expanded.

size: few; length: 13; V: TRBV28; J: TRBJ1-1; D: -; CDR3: CASSPGFNTEAFF; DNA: TGTGCCAGCAGTCCAGGGTTTAACACTGAAGCTTTCTTT
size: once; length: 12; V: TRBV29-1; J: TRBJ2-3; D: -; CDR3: CSVGGETDTQYF; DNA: TGCAGCGTTGGGGGCGAAACAGATACGCAGTATTTT
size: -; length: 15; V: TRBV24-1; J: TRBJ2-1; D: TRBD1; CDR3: CATSDRRTGGNEQFF; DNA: TGTGCCACCAGTGACCGCCGAACAGGGGGCAATGAGCAGTTCTTC
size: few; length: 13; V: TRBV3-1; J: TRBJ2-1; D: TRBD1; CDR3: CASSLDRRNEQFF; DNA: TGTGCCAGCAGCCTGGACAGGCGCAATGAGCAGTTCTTC
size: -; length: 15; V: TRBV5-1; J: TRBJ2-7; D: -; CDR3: CASSLGVGITYEQYF; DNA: TGCGCCAGCAGCTTGGGGGTGGGGATCACCTACGAGCAGTACTTC
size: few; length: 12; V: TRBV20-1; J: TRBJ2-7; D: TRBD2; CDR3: CSGRGSSYEQYF; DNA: TGCAGTGGGCGGGGGAGCTCCTACGAGCAGTACTTC
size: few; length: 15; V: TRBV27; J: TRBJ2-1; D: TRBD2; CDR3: CASSWVAGGGGQQFF; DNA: TGTGCCAGCAGTTGGGTAGCGGGAGGGGGTGGGCAGCAGTTCTTC
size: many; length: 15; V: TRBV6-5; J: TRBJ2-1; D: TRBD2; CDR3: CASSDPSGGSHEQFF; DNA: TGTGCCAGCAGTGACCCTAGCGGGGGGTCCCATGAGCAGTTCTTC
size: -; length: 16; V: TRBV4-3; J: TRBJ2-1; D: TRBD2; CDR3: CASSQGGTSIWGEQFF; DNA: TGCGCCAGCAGCCAAGGAGGGACTAGCATTTGGGGTGAGCAGTTCTTC
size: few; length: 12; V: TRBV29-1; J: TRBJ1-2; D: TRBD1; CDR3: CSVDDRGEGYTF; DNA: TGCAGCGTCGATGACAGGGGAGAAGGCTACACCTTC
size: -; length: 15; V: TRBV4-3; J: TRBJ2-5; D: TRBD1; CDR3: CASSPRQGEGETQYF; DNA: TGCGCCAGCAGCCCTAGACAGGGGGAAGGAGAGACCCAGTACTTC
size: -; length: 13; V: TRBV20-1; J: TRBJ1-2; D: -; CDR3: CSASRGYDYGYTF; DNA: TGCAGTGCTAGCAGGGGCTACGACTATGGCTACACCTTC
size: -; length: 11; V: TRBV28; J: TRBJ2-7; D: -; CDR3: CASSTRGRQYF; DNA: TGTGCCAGCAGCACAAGGGGGAGGCAGTACTTC
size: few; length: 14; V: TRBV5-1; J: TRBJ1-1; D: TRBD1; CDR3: CASSARTGSTEAFF; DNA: TGCGCCAGCAGCGCCCGGACAGGGAGTACTGAAGCTTTCTTT
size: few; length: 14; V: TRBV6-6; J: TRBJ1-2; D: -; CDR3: CATTLSSTNYGYTF; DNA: TGTGCCACCACCCTATCGAGTACTAACTATGGCTACACCTTC
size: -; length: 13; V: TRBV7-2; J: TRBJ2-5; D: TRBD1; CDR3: CASSHTGAETQYF; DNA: TGTGCCAGCAGCCATACAGGGGCTGAGACCCAGTACTTC
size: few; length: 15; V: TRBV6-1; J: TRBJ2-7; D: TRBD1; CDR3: CASSVGQGSSYEQYF; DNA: TGTGCCAGCAGTGTGGGACAGGGGTCCTCCTACGAGCAGTACTTC
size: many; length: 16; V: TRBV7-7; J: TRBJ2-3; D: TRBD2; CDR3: CASSPGLAGNTDTQYF; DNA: TGTGCCAGCAGCCCAGGACTAGCGGGAAACACAGATACGCAGTATTTT
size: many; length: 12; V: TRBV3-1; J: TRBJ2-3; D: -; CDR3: CASSPSTDTQYF; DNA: TGTGCCAGCAGCCCTAGCACAGATACGCAGTATTTT
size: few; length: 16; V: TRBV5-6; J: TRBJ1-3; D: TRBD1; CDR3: CASSPDRGVTGNTIYF; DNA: TGTGCCAGCAGCCCAGACAGGGGAGTGACTGGAAACACCATATATTTT
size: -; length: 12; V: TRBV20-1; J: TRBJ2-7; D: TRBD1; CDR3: CSFRQGVGEQYF; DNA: TGCAGTTTCCGACAGGGGGTAGGCGAGCAGTACTTC
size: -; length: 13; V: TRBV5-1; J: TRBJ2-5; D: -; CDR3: CASSWGLQETQYF; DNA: TGCGCCAGCAGCTGGGGCCTCCAAGAGACCCAGTACTTC
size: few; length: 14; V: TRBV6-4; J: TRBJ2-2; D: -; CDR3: CASSDSGDTGELFF; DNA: TGTGCCAGCAGTGACTCAGGGGACACCGGGGAGCTGTTTTTT
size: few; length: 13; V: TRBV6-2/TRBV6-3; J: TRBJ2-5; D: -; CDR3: CASRPDPPGTQYF; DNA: TGTGCCAGCAGGCCCGACCCGCCGGGGACCCAGTACTTC
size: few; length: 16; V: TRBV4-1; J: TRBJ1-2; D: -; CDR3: CASSQGWGIDSYGYTF; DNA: TGCGCCAGCAGCCAAGGTTGGGGAATTGACAGCTATGGCTACACCTTC
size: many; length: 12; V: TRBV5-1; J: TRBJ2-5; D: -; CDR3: CASSDQQETQYF; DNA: TGCGCCAGCAGCGACCAGCAAGAGACCCAGTACTTC
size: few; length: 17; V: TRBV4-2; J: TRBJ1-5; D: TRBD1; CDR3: CASSPLGQGNSNQPQHF; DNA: TGTGCCAGCAGCCCCCTCGGACAGGGAAATAGCAATCAGCCCCAGCATTTT
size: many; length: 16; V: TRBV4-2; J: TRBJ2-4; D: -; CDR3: CASSQVGRQGGNIQYF; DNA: TGTGCCAGCAGCCAAGTAGGCAGGCAAGGGGGGAACATTCAGTACTTC
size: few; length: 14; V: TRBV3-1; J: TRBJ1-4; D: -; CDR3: CASSQRRTEEKLFF; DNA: TGTGCCAGCAGCCAACGACGGACAGAAGAAAAACTGTTTTTT
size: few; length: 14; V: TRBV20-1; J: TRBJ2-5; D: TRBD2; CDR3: CSARGLAIQETQYF; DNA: TGCAGTGCAAGGGGACTAGCGATACAAGAGACCCAGTACTTC
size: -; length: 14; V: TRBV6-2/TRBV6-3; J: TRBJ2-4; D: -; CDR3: CASGFGKAKNIQYF; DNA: TGTGCCAGCGGTTTTGGGAAAGCCAAAAACATTCAGTACTTC
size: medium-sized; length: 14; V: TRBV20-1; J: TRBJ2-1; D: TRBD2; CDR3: CSARELAGYNEQFF; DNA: TGCAGTGCTAGAGAACTAGCGGGATACAATGAGCAGTTCTTC
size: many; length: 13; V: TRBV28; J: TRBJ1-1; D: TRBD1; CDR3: CASSPGGWGKAFF; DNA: TGTGCCAGCAGTCCAGGGGGCTGGGGTAAGGCTTTCTTT
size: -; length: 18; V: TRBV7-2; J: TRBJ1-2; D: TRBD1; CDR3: CASSPDRAGGSPNYGYTF; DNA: TGTGCCAGCAGCCCCGACCGAGCAGGGGGCTCTCCTAACTATGGCTACACCTTC
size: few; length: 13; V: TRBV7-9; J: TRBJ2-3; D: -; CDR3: CASSLEARTTQYF; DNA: TGTGCCAGCAGCTTAGAAGCGAGAACGACGCAGTATTTT
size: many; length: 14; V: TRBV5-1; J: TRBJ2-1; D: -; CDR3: CASSWGAPRNEQFF; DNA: TGCGCCAGCAGCTGGGGGGCACCTAGGAATGAGCAGTTCTTC
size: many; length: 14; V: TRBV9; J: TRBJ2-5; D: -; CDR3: CASSAPGSTGTQYF; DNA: TGTGCCAGCAGCGCGCCAGGATCGACCGGGACCCAGTACTTC
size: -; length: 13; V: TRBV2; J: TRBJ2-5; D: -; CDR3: CASSYGGVETQYF; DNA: TGTGCCAGCAGTTACGGGGGTGTCGAGACCCAGTACTTC
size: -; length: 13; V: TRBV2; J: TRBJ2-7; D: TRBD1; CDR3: CASGEGQTYEQYF; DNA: TGTGCCAGCGGCGAGGGACAGACCTACGAGCAGTACTTC
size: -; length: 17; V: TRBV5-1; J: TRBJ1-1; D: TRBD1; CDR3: CASSLAGTGGWHTEAFF; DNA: TGCGCCAGCAGCTTGGCCGGGACAGGGGGCTGGCACACTGAAGCTTTCTTT
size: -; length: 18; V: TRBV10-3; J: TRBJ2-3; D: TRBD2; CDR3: CAISEILAGTKSTDTQYF; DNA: TGTGCCATCAGTGAGATACTAGCGGGGACCAAAAGCACAGATACGCAGTATTTT
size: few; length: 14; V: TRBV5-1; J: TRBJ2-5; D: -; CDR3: CASSLMAGEETQYF; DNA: TGCGCCAGCAGCTTGATGGCAGGGGAAGAGACCCAGTACTTC
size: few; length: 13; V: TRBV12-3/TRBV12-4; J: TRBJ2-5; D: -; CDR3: CASRRDGRETQYF; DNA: TGTGCCAGCAGACGGGACGGGAGAGAGACCCAGTACTTC
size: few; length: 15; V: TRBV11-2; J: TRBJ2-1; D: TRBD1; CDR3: CASSSRQGVIFEQFF; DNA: TGTGCCAGCAGCTCCCGACAGGGAGTCATTTTTGAGCAGTTCTTC
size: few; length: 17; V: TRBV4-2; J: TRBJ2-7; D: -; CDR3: CASSQRNAGTPIYEQYF; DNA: TGTGCCAGCAGCCAGAGAAACGCCGGGACGCCAATCTACGAGCAGTACTTC
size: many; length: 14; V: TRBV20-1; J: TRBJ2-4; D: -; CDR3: CSAQAPLAKNIQYF; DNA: TGCAGTGCTCAGGCTCCCCTAGCCAAAAACATTCAGTACTTC
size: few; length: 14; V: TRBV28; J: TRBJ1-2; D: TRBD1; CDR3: CASSFAGGAFGYTF; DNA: TGTGCCAGCAGTTTCGCAGGGGGCGCTTTTGGCTACACCTTC
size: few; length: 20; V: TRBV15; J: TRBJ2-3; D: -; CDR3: CATSKKLAGPASSGTDTQYF; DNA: TGTGCCACCAGCAAAAAGCTAGCAGGTCCGGCGAGCTCGGGCACAGATACGCAGTATTTT
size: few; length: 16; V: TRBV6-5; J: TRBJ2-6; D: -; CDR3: CASTLRAGAGANVLTF; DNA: TGTGCCAGCACTTTAAGGGCTGGGGCTGGGGCCAACGTCCTGACTTTC
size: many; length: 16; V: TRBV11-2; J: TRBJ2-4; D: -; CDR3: CASSLFHWGKKNIQYF; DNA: TGTGCCAGCAGCTTATTTCATTGGGGGAAAAAAAACATTCAGTACTTC
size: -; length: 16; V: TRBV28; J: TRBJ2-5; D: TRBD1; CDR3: CASSWGTGERQETQYF; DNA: TGTGCCAGCAGTTGGGGGACAGGGGAACGCCAAGAGACCCAGTACTTC
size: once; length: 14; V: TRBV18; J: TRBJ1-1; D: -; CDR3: CASSPPSRGTEAFF; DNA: TGTGCCAGCTCACCACCCAGCAGGGGCACTGAAGCTTTCTTT
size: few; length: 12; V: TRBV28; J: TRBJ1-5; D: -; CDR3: CASSWGRQPQHF; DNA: TGTGCCAGCAGTTGGGGGCGTCAGCCCCAGCATTTT
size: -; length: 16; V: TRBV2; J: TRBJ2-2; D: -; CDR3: CASSMGGTGHTGELFF; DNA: TGTGCCAGCAGTATGGGGGGGACAGGCCACACCGGGGAGCTGTTTTTT
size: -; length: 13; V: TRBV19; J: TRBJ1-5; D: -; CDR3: CASTPSGYQPQHF; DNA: TGTGCCAGTACCCCTTCAGGGTATCAGCCCCAGCATTTT